This T cell receptor (beta chain) comes out of a study of control samples from healthy donors and cancer patients. Assay: immunoSEQ multiplex PCR; the TCRdb copy retains only in-frame clones and omits some. The sample comprises more than 85,000 clones, approximately 87% of which are singletons, and roughly 3.7% rests with the top ten. Germline CDR1 reads LNHDA; CDR2 reads SQIVND (reference sequence). The CDR3 runs to 15 residues. V was cut by 6 bases and J by 0 bases, with 14 bases left in between. In this sample, this clone turned up once. The source of this sequence is a woman aged 55-69 years with lung cancer. This rearrangement joins TRBV19 to TRBJ1-1; tentatively, D is TRBD1 (5 bases). The sequencing input was PBMCs. The CDR3 nucleotides are TGTGCCAGTAGAAGACCCGGGACGGTGAACACTGAAGCTTTCTTT. It encodes CASRRPGTVNTEAFF.